The 14 T cell receptor beta chains in this list originate from one sample, sequenced in a study. TCRdb reanalysed the RT-PCR reads using MiXCR and keeps one entry per CDR3 protein. The sample holds 650,000 to 800,000 distinct CDR3 sequences, around 14% seen once. Sequencing input: memory CD4+ T cells from blood. The origin of the receptors is a female donor in good health, serving as a healthy control.

Concerning this clonotype: A read error is possible here, since a much larger clone lies one base away. J is TRBJ2-2 and V is TRBV6-1; D is ambiguous. V was pared by 6 bases and J by 1 base, with 6 bases between. This CDR3 contains 13 residues. CDR1 and CDR2 (germline): MNHNS, SASEGT. CDR3 bases: TGTGCCAGCAGCCATGGGAACACCGGGGAGCTGTTTTTT. The encoded protein is CASSHGNTGELFF.

The sample holds many counts of this clonotype. The chain has TRBV6-6 and TRBJ1-6; D call uncertain. V lost 5 bases and J 11 bases, leaving 16 bases between the germline ends. Germline values: CDR1 MNHNY, CDR2 SVGAGI (reference sequence). This CDR3 contains 14 residues. The DNA of the CDR3 is TGTGCCAGCAGTCTCGGACGAGAGGACGCACCCCTCCACTTT. It yields the protein CASSLGREDAPLHF.

This clonotype was observed many times. This sequence joins TRBV3-1 and TRBJ2-7; D uncertain. CDR1 is LGHDT, CDR2 YNNKEL, per germline (reference sequence). This CDR3 spans 14 amino acids. V gave up 1 base and J gave up 6 bases, with 13 bases separating them. This CDR3 is CASSQGEIMGEQYF. In DNA form, the CDR3 reads TGTGCCAGCAGCCAAGGAGAGATAATGGGCGAGCAGTACTTC.

The count of this clonotype is one. The V call is TRBV7-9, the J call TRBJ2-7; D may be TRBD1 (5 bases). Germline CDR1 reads SEHNR; CDR2 reads FQNEAQ (reference sequence). V lost 4 bases, J lost 5 bases, and 15 bases lay in between. This CDR3 has 14 residues. The CDR3 here is CASSSQAGIDEQYF. The CDR3 region has the DNA TGTGCCAGCAGCTCCCAGGCAGGGATCGACGAGCAGTACTTC.

V and J are TRBV20-1 and TRBJ2-7; either TRBD1 or TRBD2 may supply D (5 bases each). Germline CDR1 and CDR2: DFQATT and SNEGSKA (reference sequence). There are 15 residues in the CDR3. V was trimmed by 2 bases and J by 5 bases, leaving 19 bases between them. Here the CDR3 DNA reads TGCAGTGCTAGAAAGGTGGCCTGGGGGATTGACGAGCAGTACTTC. This sequence encodes CSARKVAWGIDEQYF.

This clonotype was seen at least ten times. This chain's CDR3 is CASSQEFMGSGYTF. The DNA of the CDR3 is TGCGCCAGCAGCCAAGAATTTATGGGGAGTGGCTACACCTTC. The chain has TRBV4-3 and TRBJ1-2, with unresolved D. CDR3 size: 14 residues. V was pared by 0 bases and J by 7 bases, with 12 bases between. Germline assignment: CDR1 LGHNA and CDR2 YSLEER.

The V call is TRBV6-5, the J call TRBJ1-1, with D perhaps TRBD1 (5 bases). The CDR3 totals 12 residues. V shed 4 bases and J shed 10 bases, with 13 bases lying between them. CDR1 and CDR2 from the germline V gene are MNHEY and SVGAGI. CDR3 nucleotide sequence: TGTGCCAGCAGTTCGCGGGGGGGGGGAGCTTTCTTT. Translation gives CASSSRGGGAFF.

Only a few counts were recorded for this clonotype. J is TRBJ2-3 and V is TRBV7-6; no firm D call. CDR3 size: 15 residues. Germline loops: CDR1 SGHVS, CDR2 FNYEAQ. V gave up 5 bases and J gave up 4 bases, with 16 bases separating them. CDR3 residues: CASSASNLRADTQYF. The CDR3 DNA reads as TGTGCCAGCAGCGCCTCAAACCTCCGAGCAGATACGCAGTATTTT.

The V and J genes are TRBV20-1 and TRBJ2-7, with 14 nucleotides matching TRBD2. The CDR3 has 14 amino acids. Per germline, CDR1 DFQATT and CDR2 SNEGSKA (reference sequence). Unmatched junction bases numbered 6, after V lost 6 bases and J lost 5 bases. The CDR3: CSALRTSGRHEQYF. CDR3 in DNA: TGCAGTGCCCTAAGGACTAGCGGGAGGCACGAGCAGTACTTC.

This chain joins TRBV20-1 and TRBJ1-1, with D perhaps TRBD1 (6 bases). CDR1 is DFQATT and CDR2 is SNEGSKA in the germline V gene (reference sequence). V lost 6 bases to trimming and J lost 0 bases, with 14 bases between them. This CDR3 contains 14 residues. In DNA form, the CDR3 reads TGCAGTGCCCCAGGGGTGGGGTTGAACACTGAAGCTTTCTTT. This codes for CSAPGVGLNTEAFF.

This clonotype was recorded only once. V and J are TRBV19 and TRBJ2-1; 15 nucleotides align to TRBD2. The germline CDR1 and CDR2 sequences are LNHDA and SQIVND (reference sequence). The CDR3 has 16 residues. V was clipped by 4 bases and J by 9 bases; unmatched bases: 7. CDR3 coding DNA: TGTGCCAGTAGTACCGGGACTAGCGGGAGGCAAGGTGAGCAGTTCTTC. Protein: CASSTGTSGRQGEQFF.

This clonotype was detected only once. Since a much larger clone is just one base distant, this may be a read error. The genes are TRBV7-2 and TRBJ2-3; possible D gene TRBD2, 6 bases. The CDR3 loop spans 17 amino acids. CDR1 and CDR2 (germline): SGHTA, FQGNSA. The V end lost 1 base, the J end lost 2 bases, and 16 bases lay between the germline ends. The CDR3 loop reads CASSLGSGREDTDTQYF. DNA of the CDR3: TGTGCCAGCAGCTTAGGCTCCGGGAGAGAGGACACAGATACGCAGTATTTT. Variable domain in full (rest from reference TRBV7-2 and TRBJ2-3): GAGVSQSPSNKVTEKGKDVELRCDPISGHTALYWYRQSLGQGLEFLIYFQGNSAPDKSGLPSDRFSAERTGGSVSTLTIQRTQQEDSAVYLCASSLGSGREDTDTQYFGPGTRLTVL.

This clonotype occurred many times. CDR3 sequence: CASSQAGGPGYNEQFF. Written as DNA, the CDR3 is TGCGCCAGCAGTCAAGCGGGGGGGCCGGGGTACAATGAGCAGTTCTTC. The chain is built from TRBV5-1 and TRBJ2-1; TRBD2 aligns across 10 bases. The V gene's germline CDR1 is SGHRS and CDR2 YFSETQ. The CDR3 is 16 amino acids. Trimming cost V 5 bases and J 4 bases; bases outside gene matches: 9.

There are a few counts of this clonotype. This chain links TRBV6-2 or TRBV6-3 with TRBJ1-1; 7 bases match TRBD1. Germline V gives CDR1 MNHEY, CDR2 SVGEGT. V shed 7 bases and J 1 base; nucleotides not matched to a gene: 6. This CDR3 contains 14 residues. In DNA form, the CDR3 reads TGTGCCAGCAACAGGGGAAATGCGAACACTGAAGCTTTCTTT. This codes for CASNRGNANTEAFF.